Below are 16 T cell receptor beta chains sequenced from a single sample in a study of neurological immune-mediated disorders (dated by TCRdb to between 2018 and 2021). The method behind the library was 5' RACE. For sequencing, an Illumina HiSeq 2500 was employed. The raw public data were reprocessed by TCRdb itself: fastp quality trimming at Q25, MiXCR clonotype calling, in-frame beta chains only. Identical CDR3 protein sequences are pooled into one entry, listed with their most common genes and DNA. In this sample the table shows 25,000 to 30,000 distinct CDR3 sequences, 3.3% of which occur a single time. 6% to 7.5% of the sample is held by the ten biggest clonotypes. Sequencing was carried out using PBMCs. These receptor sequences come from a woman aged 25 to 39 with multiple sclerosis.

This clonotype was observed many times. This rearrangement joins TRBV29-1 to TRBJ2-1; D remains ambiguous. The V and J ends lost 7 bases and 9 bases respectively, with 16 bases between them. This CDR3 is built from 12 residues. Germline V gene sequence: CDR1 SQVTM, CDR2 ANQGSEA. For the CDR3, the DNA is TGCAGCGGCACGGACCCTAGACTTGAGCAGTTCTTC. Encoded protein: CSGTDPRLEQFF.

This clonotype has just a few counts. The CDR3 loop reads CATARGLAGSSTDTQYF. The DNA for the CDR3 is TGTGCCACCGCGAGAGGACTAGCGGGTTCTAGCACAGATACGCAGTATTTT. The chain employs TRBV19 and TRBJ2-3; TRBD2 agrees at 11 bases. The length of the CDR3 is 17 residues. CDR1 and CDR2 (germline): LNHDA, SQIVND (reference sequence). V shed 10 bases, J shed 0 bases, and the junction held 12 bases outside the gene matches.

This clonotype was recorded many times. This rearrangement joins TRBV6-2 or TRBV6-3 to TRBJ2-7, with 8 bases lining up with TRBD2. This CDR3 is built from 14 residues. The junction had 9 bases not matched to a gene; V was cut back by 4 bases and J by 7 bases. The germline CDR1 and CDR2 sequences are MNHEY and SVGEGT. The CDR3 is CASSSPGGALEQYF. CDR3 coding DNA: TGTGCCAGCAGTTCCCCGGGGGGGGCGCTTGAGCAGTACTTC.

This clonotype was seen at least ten times. The rearrangement joins TRBV7-2 to TRBJ2-1; 8 bases agree with TRBD2. The germline V gene encodes CDR1 SGHTA and CDR2 FQGNSA. V was pared by 2 bases and J by 4 bases, with 10 bases of the junction left unmatched. The CDR3 runs to 17 residues. The CDR3 nucleotides read TGTGCCAGCAGCTTATCCCCCGGGGGGGGCTGGTACAATGAGCAGTTCTTC. It specifies CASSLSPGGGWYNEQFF.

This clonotype was seen ten or more times. V is TRBV12-3 or TRBV12-4 and J is TRBJ2-1; perhaps TRBD1 as D (6 bases). The CDR3 covers 15 residues. Between the trimmed V and J ends, which lost 6 bases and 0 bases, there was a span of 12 bases. As DNA, the CDR3 is TGTGCCAGCAGCCGACAGGCGACCTCCTACAATGAGCAGTTCTTC. This translates into CASSRQATSYNEQFF.

This clonotype appeared many times. CDR3 nucleotides: TGCGCCAGCAGTTTCACAGGGGCGGCGGGGGAGCAGTACTTC. It specifies CASSFTGAAGEQYF. The chain joins TRBV5-1 to TRBJ2-7; D may be TRBD1 (7 bases). Per the germline V gene, CDR1 is SGHRS and CDR2 is YFSETQ. V lost 5 bases to trimming and J lost 7 bases, with 19 bases between them. CDR3 size: 14 residues.

This clonotype was picked up many times. V usage is TRBV4-2 and J usage is TRBJ1-3; unclear D gene. The CDR3 spans 15 residues. The V gene lost 4 bases and the J gene lost 1 base, with 11 bases spanning the gap. Germline V gene sequence: CDR1 LGHNA, CDR2 YNFKEQ. The CDR3 sequence: CASSPESESGNTIYF. As DNA, the CDR3 is TGTGCCAGCAGCCCCGAGTCAGAGTCTGGAAACACCATATATTTT.

At least ten counts were recorded for this clonotype. The chain has TRBV7-9 and TRBJ2-7, with TRBD2 matching over 11 bases. The CDR3 is made up of 15 amino acids. V was pared by 1 base and J by 5 bases, with 4 bases of the junction left unmatched. Germline values: CDR1 SEHNR, CDR2 FQNEAQ (reference sequence). CDR3 region: CASSLGGLAAHEQYF. The CDR3 DNA reads as TGTGCCAGCAGCTTAGGGGGACTAGCGGCCCACGAGCAGTACTTC.

This clonotype was counted ten times or more. This rearrangement joins TRBV5-1 to TRBJ2-7; D uncertain. CDR1 and CDR2 from the germline V gene are SGHRS and YFSETQ. The V and J ends lost 2 bases and 0 bases respectively, with 12 bases between them. The CDR3 contains 15 residues. In DNA form, the CDR3 reads TGCGCCAGCAGCTTCGACGGACGAAGCTCCTACGAGCAGTACTTC. Translation: CASSFDGRSSYEQYF. Together with reference TRBV5-1 and TRBJ2-7, the CDR3 gives the full variable domain: KAGVTQTPRYLIKTRGQQVTLSCSPISGHRSVSWYQQTPGQGLQFLFEYFSETQRNKGNFPGRFSGRQFSNSRSEMNVSTLELGDSALYLCASSFDGRSSYEQYFGPGTRLTVT.

This clonotype was counted many times. The J gene is TRBJ2-1, the V gene TRBV27; D is unclear. The CDR3 covers 13 residues. The V end lost 6 bases, the J end lost 0 bases, and 6 bases lay between the germline ends. The germline gives CDR1 MNHEY, CDR2 SMNVEV (reference sequence). CDR3: CASRYGSYNEQFF. CDR3 sequence (DNA): TGTGCCAGCAGATACGGCTCCTACAATGAGCAGTTCTTC.

This clonotype came up many times. The rearrangement joins TRBV2 to TRBJ2-1; tentatively, D is TRBD2 (7 bases). V was clipped by 7 bases and J by 6 bases, with 19 bases between them. This CDR3 has 15 amino acids. Germline loops: CDR1 SNHLY, CDR2 FYNNEI. CDR3 sequence (DNA): TGTGCCAGCACCCGGAGGGGGACTAATGGCAATGAGCAGTTCTTC. This translates into CASTRRGTNGNEQFF.

This clonotype showed up many times. The V call is TRBV10-1, the J call TRBJ2-1, with D hard to call. Germline V gene data show CDR1 as WNHNN and CDR2 as SYGVQD (reference sequence). V gave up 6 bases and J gave up 2 bases, with 8 bases separating them. The CDR3 loop spans 13 amino acids. The CDR3 here is CASSGSTYNEQFF. The CDR3, as DNA: TGCGCCAGCAGCGGGTCTACCTACAATGAGCAGTTCTTC.

This clonotype was counted many times. CDR3 sequence reads: CASSLFGGASSYSNQPQHF. As DNA, the CDR3 is TGTGCCAGCAGTTTGTTCGGGGGCGCGAGCTCTTATAGCAATCAGCCCCAGCATTTT. This sequence joins TRBV27 and TRBJ1-5; weak D call: TRBD1 (6 bases). V was trimmed by 3 bases and J by 0 bases, leaving 21 bases between them. Germline lookup yields CDR1 MNHEY and CDR2 SMNVEV (reference sequence). The CDR3 has 19 residues.

This clonotype appeared many times. An end of the junction differs from the germline gene, which may be a read error. The chain combines TRBV10-3 with TRBJ1-4; D not resolved. The CDR3 sequence is 16 residues long. Germline values: CDR1 ENHRY, CDR2 SYGVKD. This CDR3 is CATSLAQFGVNEKLFF. For the CDR3, the DNA is TGTGCCACCAGTTTGGCACAGTTTGGGGTAAATGAAAAACTGTTTTTT.

This clonotype was detected ten times or more. Germline and junction disagree at one end, which may indicate a read error. The chain employs TRBV5-1 and TRBJ1-5, with TRBD1 identical over 7 bases. The CDR3 is made up of 13 amino acids. Germline V CDR1 and CDR2: SGHRS, YFSETQ. The CDR3, as DNA: TGCGCCAGCAGCTTGACAGGGGCCAGTCCCCAGAATTTT. This sequence encodes CASSLTGASPQNF. Using reference TRBV5-1 and TRBJ1-5 for the parts outside the CDR3, the full variable domain is KAGVTQTPRYLIKTRGQQVTLSCSPISGHRSVSWYQQTPGQGLQFLFEYFSETQRNKGNFPGRFSGRQFSNSRSEMNVSTLELGDSALYLCASSLTGASPQNFGDGTRLSIL.

This clonotype was detected many times. This sequence joins TRBV2 and TRBJ2-2, with 7 nucleotides matching TRBD1. J lost 5 bases, V lost 2 bases, and 8 bases had no gene match. The CDR3 is 16 residues long. The germline gives CDR1 SNHLY, CDR2 FYNNEI. The CDR3 is CASSEWRTGRTGELFF. CDR3 DNA: TGTGCCAGCAGTGAATGGAGGACAGGAAGGACCGGGGAGCTGTTTTTT.